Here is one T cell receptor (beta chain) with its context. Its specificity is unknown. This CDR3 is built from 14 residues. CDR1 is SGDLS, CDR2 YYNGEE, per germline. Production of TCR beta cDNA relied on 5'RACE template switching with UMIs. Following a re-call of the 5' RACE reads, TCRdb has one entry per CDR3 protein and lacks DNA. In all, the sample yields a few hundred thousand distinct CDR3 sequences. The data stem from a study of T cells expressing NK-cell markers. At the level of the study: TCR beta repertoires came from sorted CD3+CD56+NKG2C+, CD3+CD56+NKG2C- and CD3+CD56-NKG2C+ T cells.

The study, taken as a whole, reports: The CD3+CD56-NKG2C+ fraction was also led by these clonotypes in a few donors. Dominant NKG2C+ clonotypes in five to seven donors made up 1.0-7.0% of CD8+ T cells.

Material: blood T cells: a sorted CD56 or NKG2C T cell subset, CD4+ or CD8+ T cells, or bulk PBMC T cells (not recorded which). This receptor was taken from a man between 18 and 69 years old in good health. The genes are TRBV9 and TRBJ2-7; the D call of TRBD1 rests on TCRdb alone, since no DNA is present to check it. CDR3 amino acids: CASSVGIGGYEQYF. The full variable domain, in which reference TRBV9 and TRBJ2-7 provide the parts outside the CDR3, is DSGVTQTPKHLITATGQRVTLRCSPRSGDLSVYWYQQSLDQGLQFLIQYYNGEERAKGNILERFSAQQFPDLHSELNLSSLELGDSALYFCASSVGIGGYEQYFGPGTRLTVT.